This T cell receptor (beta chain) was captured in a study of blood T cell repertoires in COVID-19 (dated by TCRdb to the early 2020s). The study in broad terms: Samples covering the acute and convalescent phases of COVID-19 were provided by collaborators in the United States, Italy and Spain. Sample metadata almost always included a de-identified subject ID, COVID-19 status, age in years and sex. The material from the prospective study consisted of cDNA or gDNA derived from T cells, B-cell-depleted T cells, or PBMCs. Where HLA class I and class II types were available, the types were taken from metadata supplied by the sample provider, not from assay-based typing. The samples were drawn from the first 160 participants of the ongoing ImmuneRACE study and from 1,254 subjects provided by 6 global collaborators. The repertoires were made available in a free public database intended to serve as a resource for research on the immune response to SARS-CoV-2. The dataset comprised deeply sampled blood TCRbeta repertoires from subjects exposed to, actively infected with, or recovered from COVID-19.

Of note for this clone: Its specific antigen is unknown. No much larger clone exists at a distance of one base, and base qualities are not known.

Paper-wide results and their limitations: The amount of clinical and demographic metadata varied by source and participant and was provided uncurated.

Each collaborating institution followed its own protocols to collect whole blood in K2EDTA tubes. For TCRbeta analysis, collaborators shipped samples in one of three forms: frozen whole blood, isolated PBMCs, or DNA extracted from either of those sample types. TCRbeta CDR3 regions were amplified from genomic DNA using the immunoSEQ Assay, a bias-controlled multiplex PCR. In the original analysis: The number of nucleated cells in each sample was estimated by amplification of reference gene primers within the assay. To quantify the absolute abundance of each unique TCRbeta CDR3 rearrangement, sequence reads were collapsed and filtered. Productive Simpson clonality was computed per sample as the square root of Simpson's diversity index over productive rearrangements. TCRdb limited this immuneACCESS table to in-frame rearrangements with V and J called. A share of clones is missing; checked studies link under half to unresolved V genes, and the rest is unexplained. D and trimming were read from the DNA, whereas the V and J calls and clone size are those reported in that table. The sample records some 120,000 clones, 88% of which are singletons. The ten most abundant clones make up 1.5% of the sample.

The CDR3 has 14 amino acids, counting the end cysteine and phenylalanine. The retained sequence is limited to the CDR3, 42 bases, with the frame set at the first base. Reading the germline V gene gives CDR1 SGHDT and CDR2 YYEEEE. The trim is 4 bases for V and 0 bases for J, with a gap of 10 bases between the germline ends. The sample comprised peripheral blood. The sequence was collected from a human donor in a cohort sampled during active COVID-19. The chain joins TRBV5-6 to TRBJ2-5; a tentative D match to TRBD1 spans 5 bases. The sequence in DNA is TGTGCCAGCAGCGTAAGACAGAACCAAGAGACCCAGTACTTC. This codes for CASSVRQNQETQYF.